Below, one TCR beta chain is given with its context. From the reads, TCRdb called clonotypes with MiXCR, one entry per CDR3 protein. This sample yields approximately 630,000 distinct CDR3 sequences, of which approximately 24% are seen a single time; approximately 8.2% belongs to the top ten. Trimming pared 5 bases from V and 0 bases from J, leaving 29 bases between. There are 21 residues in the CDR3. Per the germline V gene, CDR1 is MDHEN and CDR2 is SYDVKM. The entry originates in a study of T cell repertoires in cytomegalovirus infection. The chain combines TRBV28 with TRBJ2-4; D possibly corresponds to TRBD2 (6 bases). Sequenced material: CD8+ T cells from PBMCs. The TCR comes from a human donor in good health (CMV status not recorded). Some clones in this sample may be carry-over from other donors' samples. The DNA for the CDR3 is TGTGCCAGCAGTGATACTTCCAGCGGGCCGCTCCCATTACTAGCCAAAAACATTCAGTACTTC. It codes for CASSDTSSGPLPLLAKNIQYF. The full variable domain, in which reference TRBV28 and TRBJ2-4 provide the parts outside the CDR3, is DVKVTQSSRYLVKRTGEKVFLECVQDMDHENMFWYRQDPGLGLRLIYFSYDVKMKEKGDIPEGYSVSREKKERFSLILESASTNQTSMYLCASSDTSSGPLPLLAKNIQYFGAGTRLSVL.